This T cell receptor beta chain was recorded in a study of regulatory T cells in long-lasting Graves disease (dated by TCRdb to about 2021). Turning to the overall study: Persistent Graves' disease was defined as persistently positive TSH receptor autoantibodies together with antithyroid drug treatment for over 5 years. Peripheral blood TCR sequencing and RNA sequencing compared persistent Graves' disease patients with newly diagnosed Graves' disease patients. TCR sequencing covered roughly 13 persistent and 20 newly diagnosed Graves' disease patients, approximately 33 samples in total. In the clinical cohort, patients with persistent Graves' disease had used antithyroid drugs for an average of roughly 10 years. The study was conducted in China and was registered as a clinical trial. Study-level results and caveats: Persistent Graves' disease patients showed lower TCR Shannon entropy and fewer highly expanded clones than newly diagnosed patients, suggesting clonal expansion. Because the primary lesion, thyroid tissue, could not be accessed, the study looked at peripheral blood alone. The small sample size was acknowledged by the authors as a limitation that may reduce accuracy. Sequencing and analysis were restricted to the TCR beta chain. Preferential use of TRBV28, TRBJ1-2 and TRBJ2-5 was observed in persistent disease, whereas TRBV20-1 and TRBJ2-1 were favored in newly diagnosed disease. Persistent patients shared more public clonotypes among themselves (over 2,500) than newly diagnosed patients did (approximately 900).

Libraries were constructed by multiplex PCR. This sample was sequenced with an Illumina HiSeq 4000. iRepertoire HTBI primers and Arm-PCR amplification of CDR3 regions were used to construct TCR beta libraries. Before sequencing, the PCR products went through gel purification. The original methods were these. Gene usage analysis of CDR3 amino acid clonotypes used the approximately 56 TRBV and 14 to 15 TRBJ segments found across samples. COPE and FqMerger were used to merge the filtered high-quality paired reads into contigs. BLAST was used to align contigs to the IMGT TRBV, TRBD and TRBJ reference genes, and CDR3 was defined following IMGT. Highly expanded clones were defined as clonotypes with a frequency above 0.1%. Shannon entropy was used to measure repertoire diversity, and the Gini coefficient was used to measure V-J evenness. A clonotype was considered public if more than one individual shared it. TCRdb reprocessed the public reads (quality trimming at Q25 with fastp, clone calling with MiXCR) and kept in-frame beta chains. Each CDR3 protein gets just one entry, which takes the most common genes and DNA from the rows behind it. None of the V and J calls come from the authors' own analysis; TCRdb made them. The sample table lists about 450,000 distinct CDR3 sequences, 23% of them with a count of one. The leading ten clones occupy around 24% of the sample.

As regards this clonotype: Its antigen has not been determined. Base qualities are not at hand, and no much larger clone is one base apart.

Read against the paper, the sample's time point label means: persistent/refractory GD, antithyroid drugs over 5 years with positive TRAb. RNA was extracted from PBMCs in TRIzol for both TCR sequencing and RNA sequencing. The diagnosis of Graves' disease followed American Thyroid Association guidelines. The patients came from an endocrinology department in Xi'an, China. Each patient gave approximately 9.7 milliliters of peripheral blood, collected in an EDTA anticoagulant tube. Ficoll Paque Plus density gradient separation was used to isolate PBMCs, and no further T cell sorting was performed. An Agilent 2100 Bioanalyzer and agarose gel were used to assess RNA quality, and a NanoDrop 2000 was used to measure RNA concentration. For CDR1 and CDR2, the germline V gene lists SQVTM and ANQGSEA. The CDR3 holds 13 amino acids from the cysteine to the phenylalanine. Only the CDR3 DNA is retained, 39 bases long and in frame from the first base. The V and J ends are trimmed by 4 bases and 7 bases, leaving 17 bases between them.

The TCR originated in a female donor with Graves disease. The chain links TRBV29-1 with TRBJ2-7; the D gene assignment is perhaps TRBD1 or TRBD2, with each matching 5 bases. Sequencing used peripheral blood mononuclear cells (PBMCs), obtained when the disease was refractory, from a patient treated with antithyroid drugs. The nucleotide sequence reads as follows: TGCAGCGTTGTAAAAATGTGGGGGAAGGAGCAGTACTTC. This gives the protein CSVVKMWGKEQYF.